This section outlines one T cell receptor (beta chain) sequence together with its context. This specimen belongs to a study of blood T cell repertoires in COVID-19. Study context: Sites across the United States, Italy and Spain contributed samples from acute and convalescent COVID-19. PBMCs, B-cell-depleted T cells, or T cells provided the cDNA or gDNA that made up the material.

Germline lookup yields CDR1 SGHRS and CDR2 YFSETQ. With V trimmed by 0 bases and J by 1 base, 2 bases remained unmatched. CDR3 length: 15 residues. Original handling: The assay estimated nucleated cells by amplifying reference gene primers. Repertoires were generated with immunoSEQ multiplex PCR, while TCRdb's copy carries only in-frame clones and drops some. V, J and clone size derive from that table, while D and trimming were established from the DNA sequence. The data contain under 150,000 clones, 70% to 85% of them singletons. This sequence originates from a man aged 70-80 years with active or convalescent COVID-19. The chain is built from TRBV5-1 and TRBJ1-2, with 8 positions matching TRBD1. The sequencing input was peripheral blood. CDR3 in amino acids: CASSLGGQGNYGYTF. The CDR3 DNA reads TGCGCCAGCAGCTTGGGTGGACAGGGTAACTATGGCTACACCTTC.